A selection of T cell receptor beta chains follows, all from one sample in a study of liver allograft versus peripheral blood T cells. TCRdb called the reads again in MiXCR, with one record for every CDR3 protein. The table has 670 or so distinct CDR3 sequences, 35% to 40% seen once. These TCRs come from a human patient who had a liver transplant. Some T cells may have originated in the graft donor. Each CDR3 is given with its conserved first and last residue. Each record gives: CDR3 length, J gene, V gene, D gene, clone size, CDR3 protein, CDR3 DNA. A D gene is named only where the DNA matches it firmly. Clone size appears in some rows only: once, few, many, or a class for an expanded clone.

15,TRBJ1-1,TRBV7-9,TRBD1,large,CASSPRTGKITEAFF,TGCGCCAGCAGCCCCCGGACAGGGAAGATCACTGAAGCTTTCTTT
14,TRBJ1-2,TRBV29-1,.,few,CSVNLGLTNYGYTF,TGCAGCGTTAACCTGGGACTTACTAACTATGGCTACACCTTC
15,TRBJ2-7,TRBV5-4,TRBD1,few,CASSPQTGLFDEQYF,TGTGCCAGCAGCCCCCAGACAGGGCTTTTCGACGAGCAGTACTTC
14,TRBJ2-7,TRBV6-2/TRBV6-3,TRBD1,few,CASASWTGDYEQYF,TGTGCCAGCGCTTCGTGGACAGGGGACTACGAGCAGTACTTC
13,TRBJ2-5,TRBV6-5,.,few,CASSYSGAETQYF,TGTGCCAGCAGTTACTCGGGGGCGGAGACCCAGTACTTC
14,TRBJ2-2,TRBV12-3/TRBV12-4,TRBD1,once,CASKRQGAYGELFF,TGTGCCAGCAAGAGACAGGGGGCCTACGGGGAGCTGTTTTTT
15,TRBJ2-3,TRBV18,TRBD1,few,CASLIPGQSPDTQYF,TGTGCCAGTCTTATTCCGGGACAGAGCCCAGATACGCAGTATTTT
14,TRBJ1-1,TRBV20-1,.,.,CSALGGMGNTEAFF,TGCAGTGCGCTTGGGGGGATGGGAAACACTGAAGCTTTCTTT
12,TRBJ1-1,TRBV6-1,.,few,CASLQGFTEAFF,TGTGCCAGCCTACAAGGATTCACTGAAGCTTTCTTT
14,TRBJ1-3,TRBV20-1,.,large,CSARDLDSGNTIYF,TGCAGTGCTAGAGATCTAGACTCTGGAAACACCATATATTTT
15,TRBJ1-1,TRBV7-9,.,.,CASSSMVGHNTEAFF,TGTGCCAGCAGCTCAATGGTAGGTCACAACACTGAAGCTTTCTTT
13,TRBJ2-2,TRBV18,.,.,CASSRYNTGELFF,TGTGCCAGCTCCCGGTATAACACCGGGGAGCTGTTTTTT
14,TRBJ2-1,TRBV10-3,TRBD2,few,CAIRASGNRDEQFF,TGTGCCATCCGAGCTAGCGGGAACAGGGATGAGCAGTTCTTC
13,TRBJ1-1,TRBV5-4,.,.,CAPGGLGGAEAFF,TGTGCCCCCGGGGGGTTAGGCGGAGCTGAAGCTTTCTTT
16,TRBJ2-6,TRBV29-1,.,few,CSVEEWGVSGANVLTF,TGCAGCGTTGAAGAGTGGGGGGTCTCTGGGGCCAACGTCCTGACTTTC
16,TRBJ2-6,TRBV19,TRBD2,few,CASSIGEGTGANVLTF,TGTGCCAGTAGTATAGGGGAGGGGACTGGGGCCAACGTCCTGACTTTC
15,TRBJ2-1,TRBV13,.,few,CASSLRQANYNEQFF,TGTGCCAGCAGCTTACGCCAGGCGAACTACAATGAGCAGTTCTTC
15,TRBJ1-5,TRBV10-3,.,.,CAISLGSGSNQPQHF,TGTGCCATCAGTTTGGGGTCCGGTAGCAATCAGCCCCAGCATTTT
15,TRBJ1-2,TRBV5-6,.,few,CASSLEARRRGGYTF,TGTGCCAGCAGCTTGGAAGCGCGCAGGAGGGGTGGCTACACCTTC
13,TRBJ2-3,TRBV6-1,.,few,CASRFPITDTQYF,TGTGCCAGCCGGTTTCCGATCACAGATACGCAGTATTTT
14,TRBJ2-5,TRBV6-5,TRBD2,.,CASRQLAGGETQYF,TGTGCCAGCAGACAACTAGCGGGGGGGGAGACCCAGTACTTC
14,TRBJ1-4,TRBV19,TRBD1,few,CASSILDRDEKLFF,TGTGCCAGTAGTATTTTGGACAGGGATGAAAAACTGTTTTTT
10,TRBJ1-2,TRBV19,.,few,CATQWDGYTF,TGTGCCACTCAGTGGGATGGCTACACCTTC
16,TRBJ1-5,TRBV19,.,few,CASSIAGRYRNQPQHF,TGTGCCAGTAGTATAGCGGGACGGTACCGCAATCAGCCCCAGCATTTT
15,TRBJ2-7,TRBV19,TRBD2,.,CASSIRPGTTYEQYF,TGTGCCAGTAGTATTCGGCCAGGGACTACCTACGAGCAGTACTTC
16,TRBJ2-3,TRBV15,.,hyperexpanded,CATSRVDSGDGDTQYF,TGTGCCACCAGCAGAGTCGATAGCGGAGACGGAGATACGCAGTATTTT
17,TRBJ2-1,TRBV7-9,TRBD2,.,CASSISHLAGGYNEQFF,TGTGCCAGCAGCATCTCCCACCTAGCGGGGGGTTACAATGAGCAGTTCTTC
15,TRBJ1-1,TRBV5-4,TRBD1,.,CASSLTTGRSTEAFF,TGTGCCAGCAGCTTAACGACAGGGAGGTCAACTGAAGCTTTCTTT
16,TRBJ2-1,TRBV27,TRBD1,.,CASSLRDRPTSNEQFF,TGTGCCAGCAGTCTCCGGGACAGGCCAACCTCCAATGAGCAGTTCTTC
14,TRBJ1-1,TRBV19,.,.,CASSPTGFITEAFF,TGTGCCAGTAGTCCCACAGGGTTCATCACTGAAGCTTTCTTT
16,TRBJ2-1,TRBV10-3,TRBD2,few,CAISGSLAGGPNEQFF,TGTGCCATCAGTGGATCCCTAGCGGGGGGACCCAATGAGCAGTTCTTC
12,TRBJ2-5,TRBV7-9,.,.,CASRNFQETQYF,TGTGCCAGCAGGAATTTCCAAGAGACCCAGTACTTC
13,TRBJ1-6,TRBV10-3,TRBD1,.,CAIAGTDKSPLHF,TGTGCCATCGCCGGGACAGATAAATCACCCCTCCACTTT
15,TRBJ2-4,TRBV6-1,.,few,CASSDSRGAKNIQYF,TGTGCCAGCAGCGATAGCAGGGGAGCCAAAAACATTCAGTACTTC
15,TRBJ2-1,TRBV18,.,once,CASSPSPGAYNEQFF,TGTGCCAGCTCACCAAGTCCGGGGGCTTACAATGAGCAGTTCTTC
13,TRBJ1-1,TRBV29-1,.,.,CSVDWHLNTEAFF,TGCAGCGTTGATTGGCATTTGAACACTGAAGCTTTCTTT
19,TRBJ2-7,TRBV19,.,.,CASSMWGMVREDSSYEQYF,TGTGCCAGTAGTATGTGGGGTATGGTGCGGGAAGACAGCTCCTACGAGCAGTACTTC
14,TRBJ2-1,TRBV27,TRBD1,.,CATHQGALGNEQFF,TGTGCCACCCATCAGGGGGCTCTGGGCAATGAGCAGTTCTTC
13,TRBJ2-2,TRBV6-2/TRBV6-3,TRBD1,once,CASSTGDSGELFF,TGTGCCAGCAGTACAGGGGACAGCGGGGAGCTGTTTTTT
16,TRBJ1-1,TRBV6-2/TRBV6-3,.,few,CASSYGGGGPNTEAFF,TGTGCCAGCAGTTACGGAGGTGGAGGGCCGAACACTGAAGCTTTCTTT
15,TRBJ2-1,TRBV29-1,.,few,CSVEPQDGSYNEQFF,TGCAGCGTTGAGCCCCAGGACGGGTCCTACAATGAGCAGTTCTTC
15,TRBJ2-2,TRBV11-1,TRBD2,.,CAGSSPAGITGELFF,TGTGCCGGCAGTTCCCCAGCGGGGATAACCGGGGAGCTGTTTTTT
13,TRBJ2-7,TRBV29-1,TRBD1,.,CSVTPTGGGEQYF,TGCAGCGTTACGCCCACAGGGGGCGGCGAGCAGTACTTC
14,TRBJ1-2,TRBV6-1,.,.,CASSLIHEVYGYTF,TGTGCCAGCTCCCTCATCCACGAGGTCTATGGCTACACCTTC
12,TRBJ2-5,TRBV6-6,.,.,CASSQGQETQYF,TGTGCCAGCAGTCAGGGGCAAGAGACCCAGTACTTC
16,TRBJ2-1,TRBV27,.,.,CASSLSGGLAYNEQFF,TGTGCCAGCAGTTTATCGGGGGGATTGGCCTACAATGAGCAGTTCTTC
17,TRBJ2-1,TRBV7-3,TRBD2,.,CASSLTLLAGEDNEQFF,TGTGCCAGCAGCTTAACCTTACTAGCGGGCGAAGACAATGAGCAGTTCTTC
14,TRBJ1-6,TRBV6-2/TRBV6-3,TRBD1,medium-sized,CASSPGTENSPLHF,TGTGCCAGCAGTCCCGGGACAGAGAATTCACCCCTCCACTTT
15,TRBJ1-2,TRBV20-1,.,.,CSARDLRRGDYGYTF,TGCAGTGCTAGAGATCTCCGACGAGGGGACTATGGCTACACCTTC
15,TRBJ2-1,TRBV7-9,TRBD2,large,CASSSSGEIYNEQFF,TGTGCCAGCAGCTCTAGCGGGGAGATTTACAATGAGCAGTTCTTC
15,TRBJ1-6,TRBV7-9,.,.,CASSLGGLGSSPLHF,TGTGCCAGCAGCTTAGGGGGACTAGGGTCCTCACCCCTCCACTTT
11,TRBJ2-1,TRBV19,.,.,CAVGGYNEQFF,TGTGCGGTAGGGGGTTACAATGAGCAGTTCTTC
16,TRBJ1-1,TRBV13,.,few,CASSLALQGGRTEAFF,TGTGCCAGCAGCTTAGCCCTACAGGGAGGGAGAACTGAAGCTTTCTTT